A selection of T cell receptor beta chains follows, all from one sample in a study of CD8 T cells in Susac syndrome. TCRdb reanalysed the immunoSEQ multiplex PCR reads using MiXCR and keeps one entry per CDR3 protein. The sample records approximately 74,000 distinct CDR3 sequences, roughly 91% being singletons. Sequenced material: CD4+ T cells from PBMCs. These receptors were taken from a human donor with Susac syndrome. The CDR3 runs from the conserved cysteine through the conserved F or W. The D gene is left open where the match is weak. Expanded clones get a size class; other rows say once, few or many, or leave the size out.

d_call: NA
v_call: TRBV7-7
clone_size: NA
j_call: TRBJ2-5
cdr3_aa: CASSLEFVGGRETQYF
cdr3_nt: TGTGCCAGCAGCTTAGAATTTGTGGGGGGCCGGGAGACCCAGTACTTC

d_call: NA
v_call: TRBV5-4
clone_size: NA
j_call: TRBJ2-5
cdr3_aa: CASSSRALGETQYF
cdr3_nt: TGTGCCAGCAGCTCCCGGGCCCTGGGGGAGACCCAGTACTTC

d_call: NA
v_call: TRBV7-2
clone_size: NA
j_call: TRBJ2-3
cdr3_aa: CASSLGGDTDTQYF
cdr3_nt: TGTGCCAGCAGCTTAGGTGGGGACACAGATACGCAGTATTTT

d_call: NA
v_call: TRBV6-5
clone_size: NA
j_call: TRBJ2-1
cdr3_aa: CASSYRDRRGTYNEQFF
cdr3_nt: TGTGCCAGCAGTTACCGCGACAGGAGAGGAACCTACAATGAGCAGTTCTTC

d_call: TRBD2
v_call: TRBV28
clone_size: NA
j_call: TRBJ2-4
cdr3_aa: CASSYGGTNIQYF
cdr3_nt: TGTGCCAGCAGTTACGGGGGGACAAACATTCAGTACTTC

d_call: NA
v_call: TRBV11-1
clone_size: NA
j_call: TRBJ2-7
cdr3_aa: CASSLVGSEQYF
cdr3_nt: TGTGCCAGCAGCTTAGTAGGGAGCGAGCAGTACTTC

d_call: NA
v_call: TRBV10-3
clone_size: NA
j_call: TRBJ1-5
cdr3_aa: CAISDRQDHQPQHF
cdr3_nt: TGTGCCATCAGTGATAGGCAGGACCATCAGCCCCAGCATTTT

d_call: TRBD2
v_call: TRBV11-2
clone_size: NA
j_call: TRBJ2-5
cdr3_aa: CASSLALAGGYRTQYF
cdr3_nt: TGTGCCAGCAGCTTAGCCCTGGCGGGGGGGTACAGGACCCAGTACTTC

d_call: TRBD2
v_call: TRBV12-5
clone_size: once
j_call: TRBJ2-3
cdr3_aa: CASGLGGTYTDTQYF
cdr3_nt: TGTGCTAGTGGTCTCGGGGGGACCTACACAGATACGCAGTATTTT

d_call: NA
v_call: TRBV18
clone_size: NA
j_call: TRBJ1-2
cdr3_aa: CASSPPTVNYGYTF
cdr3_nt: TGTGCCAGCTCACCACCGACAGTTAACTATGGCTACACCTTC

d_call: NA
v_call: TRBV19
clone_size: NA
j_call: TRBJ1-5
cdr3_aa: CASSRRGRRTYRNQPQHF
cdr3_nt: TGTGCCAGTAGTCGTAGGGGGAGGCGGACTTATCGCAATCAGCCCCAGCATTTT

d_call: NA
v_call: TRBV7-2
clone_size: NA
j_call: TRBJ2-4
cdr3_aa: CASSLALGPRGIQYF
cdr3_nt: TGTGCCAGCAGCTTAGCCCTCGGGCCCCGGGGCATTCAGTACTTC

d_call: TRBD1
v_call: TRBV2
clone_size: NA
j_call: TRBJ1-5
cdr3_aa: CASSGQGVSNQPQHF
cdr3_nt: TGTGCCAGCAGTGGACAGGGGGTAAGCAATCAGCCCCAGCATTTT

d_call: NA
v_call: TRBV12-3/TRBV12-4
clone_size: NA
j_call: TRBJ1-2
cdr3_aa: CASSSGRGLYGYTF
cdr3_nt: TGTGCCAGCAGTTCGGGACGGGGGCTATATGGCTACACCTTC

d_call: TRBD1
v_call: TRBV7-3
clone_size: once
j_call: TRBJ2-3
cdr3_aa: CASSSGQVPNTQYF
cdr3_nt: TGTGCCAGCAGCTCCGGACAGGTCCCAAATACGCAGTATTTT

d_call: NA
v_call: TRBV2
clone_size: NA
j_call: TRBJ1-2
cdr3_aa: CASCPGGGYGYTF
cdr3_nt: TGTGCCAGTTGTCCGGGAGGCGGCTATGGCTACACCTTC

d_call: NA
v_call: TRBV9
clone_size: NA
j_call: TRBJ1-3
cdr3_aa: CASSVALQAVTSGNTIYF
cdr3_nt: TGTGCCAGCAGCGTAGCTCTCCAGGCAGTTACCTCTGGAAACACCATATATTTT

d_call: NA
v_call: TRBV28
clone_size: NA
j_call: TRBJ1-3
cdr3_aa: CASSWAVYSMNSGNTIYF
cdr3_nt: TGTGCCAGCAGCTGGGCAGTTTACTCAATGAACTCTGGAAACACCATATATTTT

d_call: TRBD2
v_call: TRBV7-3
clone_size: NA
j_call: TRBJ2-1
cdr3_aa: CASSLKPGLAGGSSYNEQFF
cdr3_nt: TGTGCCAGCAGCTTAAAGCCGGGACTAGCGGGAGGAAGCTCCTACAATGAGCAGTTCTTC

d_call: TRBD2
v_call: TRBV27
clone_size: once
j_call: TRBJ2-5
cdr3_aa: CASSHLAGRLETQYF
cdr3_nt: TGTGCCAGCAGTCACTTAGCGGGGAGGTTAGAGACCCAGTACTTC

d_call: NA
v_call: TRBV20-1
clone_size: once
j_call: TRBJ2-2
cdr3_aa: CSARDEGGLFF
cdr3_nt: TGCAGTGCTAGAGATGAGGGGGGGCTGTTTTTT

d_call: TRBD1
v_call: TRBV14
clone_size: NA
j_call: TRBJ2-5
cdr3_aa: CASSLGQVAETQYF
cdr3_nt: TGTGCCAGCAGCCTGGGACAGGTCGCGGAGACCCAGTACTTC

d_call: TRBD2
v_call: TRBV28
clone_size: NA
j_call: TRBJ2-1
cdr3_aa: CASSPRATSGREQFF
cdr3_nt: TGTGCCAGCAGCCCAAGGGCGACTAGCGGACGTGAGCAGTTCTTC

d_call: NA
v_call: TRBV3-1
clone_size: NA
j_call: TRBJ1-2
cdr3_aa: CASSQGTLGNGYTF
cdr3_nt: TGTGCCAGCAGCCAAGGAACATTGGGGAATGGCTACACCTTC

d_call: NA
v_call: TRBV29-1
clone_size: NA
j_call: TRBJ2-2
cdr3_aa: CSVEVGFGFTGELFF
cdr3_nt: TGCAGCGTTGAAGTAGGCTTCGGCTTCACCGGGGAGCTGTTTTTT

d_call: NA
v_call: TRBV7-2
clone_size: NA
j_call: TRBJ1-4
cdr3_aa: CASSVGTARKLFF
cdr3_nt: TGTGCCAGCAGCGTTGGGACTGCTAGAAAACTGTTTTTT

d_call: NA
v_call: TRBV7-2
clone_size: NA
j_call: TRBJ2-3
cdr3_aa: CASSLLVGRTDTQYF
cdr3_nt: TGTGCCAGCAGCTTACTTGTCGGTCGTACAGATACGCAGTATTTT

d_call: TRBD2
v_call: TRBV6-5
clone_size: NA
j_call: TRBJ2-4
cdr3_aa: CASKGLAGANIQYF
cdr3_nt: TGTGCCAGCAAAGGTCTAGCGGGAGCTAACATTCAGTACTTC

d_call: NA
v_call: TRBV4-2
clone_size: NA
j_call: TRBJ1-2
cdr3_aa: CASSQEAAGYTF
cdr3_nt: TGTGCCAGCAGCCAAGAAGCAGCTGGCTACACCTTC

d_call: TRBD1
v_call: TRBV7-2
clone_size: NA
j_call: TRBJ2-3
cdr3_aa: CASSLSPQGADTQYF
cdr3_nt: TGTGCCAGCAGCTTATCGCCCCAGGGGGCGGATACGCAGTATTTT

d_call: NA
v_call: TRBV18
clone_size: NA
j_call: TRBJ2-5
cdr3_aa: CASSILDQETQYF
cdr3_nt: TGTGCCAGCTCTATACTGGACCAAGAGACCCAGTACTTC

d_call: NA
v_call: TRBV7-6
clone_size: NA
j_call: TRBJ2-7
cdr3_aa: CASSLGFGPEQYF
cdr3_nt: TGTGCCAGCAGCTTAGGCTTTGGGCCCGAGCAGTACTTC

d_call: NA
v_call: TRBV5-1
clone_size: NA
j_call: TRBJ2-5
cdr3_aa: CASSLQALYQETQYF
cdr3_nt: TGCGCCAGCAGCTTGCAGGCCCTATACCAAGAGACCCAGTACTTC

d_call: NA
v_call: TRBV6-2/TRBV6-3
clone_size: NA
j_call: TRBJ2-5
cdr3_aa: CASKRPQETQYF
cdr3_nt: TGTGCCAGTAAGCGGCCCCAAGAGACCCAGTACTTC

d_call: NA
v_call: TRBV6-2/TRBV6-3
clone_size: NA
j_call: TRBJ2-3
cdr3_aa: CASGGGVLSQYF
cdr3_nt: TGTGCCAGCGGAGGGGGTGTCCTATCGCAGTATTTT